This is a list of T cell receptor beta chains from one sample in a study of Ad26.COV2.S vaccination and SARS-CoV-2 variants. Clones were read by immunoSEQ multiplex PCR, and TCRdb kept only the in-frame ones, dropping some. The sample lists hundreds of thousands of clones, approximately 88% occurring once. Here the sequenced sample was peripheral blood, taken in a trial of Ad26.COV2.S vaccine versus placebo. The receptors stem from a person aged 18-60 years who received the Ad26.COV2.S COVID-19 vaccine or a placebo. Both conserved end residues are part of each CDR3. A D gene is named only where the DNA matches it firmly. Clone size is not always given. Where it is, it says once, few, many or a class for expanded clones.

TRBV7-9	TRBD2	TRBJ2-1	NA	TGTGCCAGCAGGTCCACTAGCGAACCCTACAATGAGCAGTTCTTC	CASRSTSEPYNEQFF
TRBV5-1	NA	TRBJ1-1	NA	TGCGCCAGCAGCTTGGAGGGGACCACGGGCGCTTTCTTT	CASSLEGTTGAFF
TRBV11-3	TRBD2	TRBJ2-1	NA	TGTGCCAGCAGCTTAGACCAGGGAGGGTCAGTTAAGGACAATGAGCAGTTCTTC	CASSLDQGGSVKDNEQFF
TRBV27	TRBD1	TRBJ1-1	NA	TGTGCCAGCAGTACGACCGGGACAGCGAACACTGAAGCTTTCTTT	CASSTTGTANTEAFF
TRBV24-1	TRBD1	TRBJ2-1	NA	TGTGCCACCAGTGATTCGGGACAGGGCTACAATGAGCAGTTCTTC	CATSDSGQGYNEQFF
TRBV28	TRBD1	TRBJ2-7	NA	TGTGCCAGCGGGACAGGGAATTACGAGCAGTACTTC	CASGTGNYEQYF
TRBV24-1	NA	TRBJ2-3	NA	TGTGCCACCAGTGATACCATACCTTATAGCACAGATACGCAGTATTTT	CATSDTIPYSTDTQYF
TRBV10-1	NA	TRBJ2-5	once	TGCGCCAGCAGTCCTCGGGACAACACGGGGGAAGAGACCCAGTACTTC	CASSPRDNTGEETQYF
TRBV6-5	TRBD1	TRBJ2-7	NA	TGTGCCAGCAGAAATACAGGGGGCTGGTACGAGCAGTACTTC	CASRNTGGWYEQYF
TRBV29-1	NA	TRBJ1-1	once	TGCAGCGTTGGCAAAACGGGGACTGTGGGGACTGAAGCTTTCTTT	CSVGKTGTVGTEAFF
TRBV5-4	NA	TRBJ2-7	few	TGTGCCAGCAGCTCTCAATACGAGCAGTACTTC	CASSSQYEQYF
TRBV5-6	NA	TRBJ2-5	NA	TGTGCCAGCAGCTTGGTGCAGGGGACTCAAGAGACCCAGTACTTC	CASSLVQGTQETQYF
TRBV30	NA	TRBJ2-3	NA	TGTGCCTGGAGCCACCCGGGGGCAGCTAGCACAGATACGCAGTATTTT	CAWSHPGAASTDTQYF
TRBV9	NA	TRBJ2-5	NA	TGTGCCAGCAGCGTTGGGGTGGGAGAAGAGACCCAGTACTTC	CASSVGVGEETQYF
TRBV6-5	NA	TRBJ1-5	few	TGTGCCAGCACCCTCGGCCGAAATCAGCCCCAGCATTTT	CASTLGRNQPQHF
TRBV7-9	NA	TRBJ2-1	NA	TGTGCCAGCAGCAGGCAGGGGGGCTACAATGAGCAGTTCTTC	CASSRQGGYNEQFF
TRBV9	NA	TRBJ2-3	NA	TGTGCCAGCAGTGGGCCGGGGGATACGCAGTATTTT	CASSGPGDTQYF
TRBV7-9	TRBD2	TRBJ2-1	NA	TGTGCCAGCAGCCGTCTAGCGGGGGGCTTCAATGAGCAGTTCTTC	CASSRLAGGFNEQFF
TRBV3-1/TRBV3-2	NA	TRBJ1-1	NA	TGTGCCAGCAGCCAAGTAGGCAGTTACTACACTGAAGCTTTCTTT	CASSQVGSYYTEAFF
TRBV2	TRBD1	TRBJ2-1	NA	TGTGCCAGCAGCTCAGACAGGGGAACCTACAATGAGCAGTTCTTC	CASSSDRGTYNEQFF
TRBV7-9	NA	TRBJ2-5	NA	TGTGCCAGCAGCTTAGGTTATAGTAGCCCCCAAGAGACCCAGTACTTC	CASSLGYSSPQETQYF
TRBV19	NA	TRBJ1-5	few	TGTGCCAGTAGTATGGTGGGTGGTAGCAATCAGCCCCAGCATTTT	CASSMVGGSNQPQHF
TRBV2	TRBD1	TRBJ1-2	few	TGTGCCAGCAGTGAATCCGGACAGGGGCCTCTGCTGCGGGGCTACACCTTC	CASSESGQGPLLRGYTF
TRBV7-7	TRBD2	TRBJ2-1	NA	TGTGCTAGCAGCTTAGTCGGGAGGGCTCCCTACAATGAGCAGTTCTTC	CASSLVGRAPYNEQFF
TRBV6-1	TRBD1	TRBJ2-7	NA	TGTGCCAGCAGTGATCAGGACAGGGGGCCCTACGAGCAGTACTTC	CASSDQDRGPYEQYF
TRBV29-1	TRBD1	TRBJ2-7	NA	TGCAGCGCCCGACAGGGCTCCTACGAGCAGTACTTC	CSARQGSYEQYF
TRBV5-1	NA	TRBJ2-1	NA	TGCGCCAGCAGCTTATCGGAGGGGGCCCACAATGAGCAGTTCTTC	CASSLSEGAHNEQFF
TRBV24-1	TRBD1	TRBJ2-7	NA	TGTGCCACCAGTGATCTTCCGGGACAGCCCTACGAGCAGTACTTC	CATSDLPGQPYEQYF
TRBV10-3	NA	TRBJ1-1	NA	TGTGCCATCAGTGAGTCCCCGGCGGTGTACACTGAAGCTTTCTTT	CAISESPAVYTEAFF
TRBV5-4	NA	TRBJ1-2	few	TGTGCCAGCAGCTCTAGGGAGCCTGGCTACACCTTC	CASSSREPGYTF
TRBV5-1	NA	TRBJ2-1	NA	TGCGCCAGCAGCTTGGAGGCTCGGCGGTTGGATGAGCAGTTCTTC	CASSLEARRLDEQFF
TRBV7-8	TRBD1	TRBJ1-2	NA	TGTGCCAGCGGGACAGGGACTAACTATGGCTACACCTTC	CASGTGTNYGYTF
TRBV6-5	TRBD1	TRBJ2-7	NA	TGTGCCAGCAGTTTTACACAGGGGGCCTACGAGCAGTACTTC	CASSFTQGAYEQYF
TRBV12-2	NA	TRBJ2-5	once	TGTGCAAGTCGCCCGGGACTAGCGGGCGGGGAGACCCAGTACTTC	CASRPGLAGGETQYF
TRBV5-4	NA	TRBJ2-2	NA	TGTGCCAGCAAACGAGGCCCGCCAAACAGCGGGGAGCTGTTTTTT	CASKRGPPNSGELFF
TRBV9	NA	TRBJ1-3	NA	TGTGCCAGCAGCGGGACAGCCTTCTCTGGAAACACCATATATTTT	CASSGTAFSGNTIYF
TRBV4-3	NA	TRBJ1-4	NA	TGCGCCAGCAGCAAAGCGGGTACAACTAATGAAAAACTGTTTTTT	CASSKAGTTNEKLFF
TRBV5-5	TRBD2	TRBJ2-2	NA	TGTGCCAGCAGTTACGGACTAGCGGGCGGGGAGCTGTTTTTT	CASSYGLAGGELFF
TRBV6-5	TRBD2	TRBJ2-1	many	TGTGCCAGCAGTTCCGGACTAGCGGGTTGGCAGTTCTTC	CASSSGLAGWQFF
TRBV7-2	TRBD1	TRBJ1-4	NA	TGTGCCAGCAGCTTTGACAGGGGTAATGAAAAACTGTTTTTT	CASSFDRGNEKLFF
TRBV19	NA	TRBJ2-7	NA	TGTGCCAGTAGTATAACCCCCCGGGAGCAGTACTTC	CASSITPREQYF
TRBV5-8	NA	TRBJ2-7	few	TGTGCCAGCAGCTTGGGTGGCCAACGGTTTCAAAAGCAGTACTTC	CASSLGGQRFQKQYF
TRBV5-1	NA	TRBJ1-1	NA	TGCGCCAGCAGCTTGGGTCAGGGGAGCCCTGAAGCTTTCTTT	CASSLGQGSPEAFF
TRBV6-2/TRBV6-3	NA	TRBJ1-5	NA	TGTGCCAGCAGTTATTTTGGGGGGCCATTGCATTTT	CASSYFGGPLHF
TRBV4-2	TRBD2	TRBJ2-3	NA	TGTGCCAGCAGCCAAGAAGGGACTAGCGGGGTTGCGCAGTATTTT	CASSQEGTSGVAQYF
TRBV5-1	NA	TRBJ1-3	NA	TGCGCCAGCAGGGCGGGAAGCGAGGGAAACACCATATATTTT	CASRAGSEGNTIYF
TRBV30	NA	TRBJ1-1	NA	TGTGCCTGGAGTCCGCGGTGGGGTGAAGCTTTCTTT	CAWSPRWGEAFF
TRBV3-1/TRBV3-2	TRBD2	TRBJ2-5	NA	TGTGCCAGCAGCACCCGGACTAGGGCCGAGACCCAGTACTTC	CASSTRTRAETQYF
TRBV10-1	NA	TRBJ2-2	NA	TGCGCCAGCAGTGAGTCGACTCAGAGCGGGGAGCTGTTTTTT	CASSESTQSGELFF
TRBV11-2	NA	TRBJ2-7	NA	TGTGCCAGCAGCTTAGCGGCCGAGCAGTACTTC	CASSLAAEQYF
TRBV27	TRBD2	TRBJ2-3	NA	TGTGCCAGCAGTTTACTTCCTTATAGCGGGAGTCCCTCTGGCACAGATACGCAGTATTTT	CASSLLPYSGSPSGTDTQYF
TRBV20-1	TRBD1	TRBJ2-5	once	TGCAGTGCTAGTAACCGACAGGGACGAGAGACCCAGTACTTC	CSASNRQGRETQYF
TRBV12-3/TRBV12-4	NA	TRBJ1-2	NA	TGTGCCAGCAGGGAGACAGGAACTCGTGGCTACACCTTC	CASRETGTRGYTF
TRBV7-6	TRBD1	TRBJ1-1	NA	TGTGCCAGCAGCTTAGGCCAGGGGGGGGCAAAAAACACTGAAGCTTTCTTT	CASSLGQGGAKNTEAFF
TRBV24-1	NA	TRBJ2-1	NA	TGTGCCACCAGTGATTCCGGAGTAAGCTCCTACAATGAGCAGTTCTTC	CATSDSGVSSYNEQFF
TRBV5-1	NA	TRBJ2-3	NA	TGCGCCAGCCGCCCGGGGTACGCTAGCACAGATACGCAGTATTTT	CASRPGYASTDTQYF
TRBV2	TRBD1	TRBJ1-3	NA	TGTGCCAGCAGTCAGGGACAGTTTCCTGGAAACACCATATATTTT	CASSQGQFPGNTIYF
TRBV6-2/TRBV6-3	NA	TRBJ2-4	NA	TGTGCCAGCAGTAGCCCGCCACAGGGAAACATTCAGTACTTC	CASSSPPQGNIQYF
TRBV6-2/TRBV6-3	TRBD1	TRBJ1-5	NA	TGTGCCAGCAGTTACGGGACAGTTAATCAGCCCCAGCATTTT	CASSYGTVNQPQHF
TRBV7-2	NA	TRBJ2-7	NA	TGTGCCAGCAGCCCTCCAGCGGGTAGCTCCTACGAGCAGTACTTC	CASSPPAGSSYEQYF